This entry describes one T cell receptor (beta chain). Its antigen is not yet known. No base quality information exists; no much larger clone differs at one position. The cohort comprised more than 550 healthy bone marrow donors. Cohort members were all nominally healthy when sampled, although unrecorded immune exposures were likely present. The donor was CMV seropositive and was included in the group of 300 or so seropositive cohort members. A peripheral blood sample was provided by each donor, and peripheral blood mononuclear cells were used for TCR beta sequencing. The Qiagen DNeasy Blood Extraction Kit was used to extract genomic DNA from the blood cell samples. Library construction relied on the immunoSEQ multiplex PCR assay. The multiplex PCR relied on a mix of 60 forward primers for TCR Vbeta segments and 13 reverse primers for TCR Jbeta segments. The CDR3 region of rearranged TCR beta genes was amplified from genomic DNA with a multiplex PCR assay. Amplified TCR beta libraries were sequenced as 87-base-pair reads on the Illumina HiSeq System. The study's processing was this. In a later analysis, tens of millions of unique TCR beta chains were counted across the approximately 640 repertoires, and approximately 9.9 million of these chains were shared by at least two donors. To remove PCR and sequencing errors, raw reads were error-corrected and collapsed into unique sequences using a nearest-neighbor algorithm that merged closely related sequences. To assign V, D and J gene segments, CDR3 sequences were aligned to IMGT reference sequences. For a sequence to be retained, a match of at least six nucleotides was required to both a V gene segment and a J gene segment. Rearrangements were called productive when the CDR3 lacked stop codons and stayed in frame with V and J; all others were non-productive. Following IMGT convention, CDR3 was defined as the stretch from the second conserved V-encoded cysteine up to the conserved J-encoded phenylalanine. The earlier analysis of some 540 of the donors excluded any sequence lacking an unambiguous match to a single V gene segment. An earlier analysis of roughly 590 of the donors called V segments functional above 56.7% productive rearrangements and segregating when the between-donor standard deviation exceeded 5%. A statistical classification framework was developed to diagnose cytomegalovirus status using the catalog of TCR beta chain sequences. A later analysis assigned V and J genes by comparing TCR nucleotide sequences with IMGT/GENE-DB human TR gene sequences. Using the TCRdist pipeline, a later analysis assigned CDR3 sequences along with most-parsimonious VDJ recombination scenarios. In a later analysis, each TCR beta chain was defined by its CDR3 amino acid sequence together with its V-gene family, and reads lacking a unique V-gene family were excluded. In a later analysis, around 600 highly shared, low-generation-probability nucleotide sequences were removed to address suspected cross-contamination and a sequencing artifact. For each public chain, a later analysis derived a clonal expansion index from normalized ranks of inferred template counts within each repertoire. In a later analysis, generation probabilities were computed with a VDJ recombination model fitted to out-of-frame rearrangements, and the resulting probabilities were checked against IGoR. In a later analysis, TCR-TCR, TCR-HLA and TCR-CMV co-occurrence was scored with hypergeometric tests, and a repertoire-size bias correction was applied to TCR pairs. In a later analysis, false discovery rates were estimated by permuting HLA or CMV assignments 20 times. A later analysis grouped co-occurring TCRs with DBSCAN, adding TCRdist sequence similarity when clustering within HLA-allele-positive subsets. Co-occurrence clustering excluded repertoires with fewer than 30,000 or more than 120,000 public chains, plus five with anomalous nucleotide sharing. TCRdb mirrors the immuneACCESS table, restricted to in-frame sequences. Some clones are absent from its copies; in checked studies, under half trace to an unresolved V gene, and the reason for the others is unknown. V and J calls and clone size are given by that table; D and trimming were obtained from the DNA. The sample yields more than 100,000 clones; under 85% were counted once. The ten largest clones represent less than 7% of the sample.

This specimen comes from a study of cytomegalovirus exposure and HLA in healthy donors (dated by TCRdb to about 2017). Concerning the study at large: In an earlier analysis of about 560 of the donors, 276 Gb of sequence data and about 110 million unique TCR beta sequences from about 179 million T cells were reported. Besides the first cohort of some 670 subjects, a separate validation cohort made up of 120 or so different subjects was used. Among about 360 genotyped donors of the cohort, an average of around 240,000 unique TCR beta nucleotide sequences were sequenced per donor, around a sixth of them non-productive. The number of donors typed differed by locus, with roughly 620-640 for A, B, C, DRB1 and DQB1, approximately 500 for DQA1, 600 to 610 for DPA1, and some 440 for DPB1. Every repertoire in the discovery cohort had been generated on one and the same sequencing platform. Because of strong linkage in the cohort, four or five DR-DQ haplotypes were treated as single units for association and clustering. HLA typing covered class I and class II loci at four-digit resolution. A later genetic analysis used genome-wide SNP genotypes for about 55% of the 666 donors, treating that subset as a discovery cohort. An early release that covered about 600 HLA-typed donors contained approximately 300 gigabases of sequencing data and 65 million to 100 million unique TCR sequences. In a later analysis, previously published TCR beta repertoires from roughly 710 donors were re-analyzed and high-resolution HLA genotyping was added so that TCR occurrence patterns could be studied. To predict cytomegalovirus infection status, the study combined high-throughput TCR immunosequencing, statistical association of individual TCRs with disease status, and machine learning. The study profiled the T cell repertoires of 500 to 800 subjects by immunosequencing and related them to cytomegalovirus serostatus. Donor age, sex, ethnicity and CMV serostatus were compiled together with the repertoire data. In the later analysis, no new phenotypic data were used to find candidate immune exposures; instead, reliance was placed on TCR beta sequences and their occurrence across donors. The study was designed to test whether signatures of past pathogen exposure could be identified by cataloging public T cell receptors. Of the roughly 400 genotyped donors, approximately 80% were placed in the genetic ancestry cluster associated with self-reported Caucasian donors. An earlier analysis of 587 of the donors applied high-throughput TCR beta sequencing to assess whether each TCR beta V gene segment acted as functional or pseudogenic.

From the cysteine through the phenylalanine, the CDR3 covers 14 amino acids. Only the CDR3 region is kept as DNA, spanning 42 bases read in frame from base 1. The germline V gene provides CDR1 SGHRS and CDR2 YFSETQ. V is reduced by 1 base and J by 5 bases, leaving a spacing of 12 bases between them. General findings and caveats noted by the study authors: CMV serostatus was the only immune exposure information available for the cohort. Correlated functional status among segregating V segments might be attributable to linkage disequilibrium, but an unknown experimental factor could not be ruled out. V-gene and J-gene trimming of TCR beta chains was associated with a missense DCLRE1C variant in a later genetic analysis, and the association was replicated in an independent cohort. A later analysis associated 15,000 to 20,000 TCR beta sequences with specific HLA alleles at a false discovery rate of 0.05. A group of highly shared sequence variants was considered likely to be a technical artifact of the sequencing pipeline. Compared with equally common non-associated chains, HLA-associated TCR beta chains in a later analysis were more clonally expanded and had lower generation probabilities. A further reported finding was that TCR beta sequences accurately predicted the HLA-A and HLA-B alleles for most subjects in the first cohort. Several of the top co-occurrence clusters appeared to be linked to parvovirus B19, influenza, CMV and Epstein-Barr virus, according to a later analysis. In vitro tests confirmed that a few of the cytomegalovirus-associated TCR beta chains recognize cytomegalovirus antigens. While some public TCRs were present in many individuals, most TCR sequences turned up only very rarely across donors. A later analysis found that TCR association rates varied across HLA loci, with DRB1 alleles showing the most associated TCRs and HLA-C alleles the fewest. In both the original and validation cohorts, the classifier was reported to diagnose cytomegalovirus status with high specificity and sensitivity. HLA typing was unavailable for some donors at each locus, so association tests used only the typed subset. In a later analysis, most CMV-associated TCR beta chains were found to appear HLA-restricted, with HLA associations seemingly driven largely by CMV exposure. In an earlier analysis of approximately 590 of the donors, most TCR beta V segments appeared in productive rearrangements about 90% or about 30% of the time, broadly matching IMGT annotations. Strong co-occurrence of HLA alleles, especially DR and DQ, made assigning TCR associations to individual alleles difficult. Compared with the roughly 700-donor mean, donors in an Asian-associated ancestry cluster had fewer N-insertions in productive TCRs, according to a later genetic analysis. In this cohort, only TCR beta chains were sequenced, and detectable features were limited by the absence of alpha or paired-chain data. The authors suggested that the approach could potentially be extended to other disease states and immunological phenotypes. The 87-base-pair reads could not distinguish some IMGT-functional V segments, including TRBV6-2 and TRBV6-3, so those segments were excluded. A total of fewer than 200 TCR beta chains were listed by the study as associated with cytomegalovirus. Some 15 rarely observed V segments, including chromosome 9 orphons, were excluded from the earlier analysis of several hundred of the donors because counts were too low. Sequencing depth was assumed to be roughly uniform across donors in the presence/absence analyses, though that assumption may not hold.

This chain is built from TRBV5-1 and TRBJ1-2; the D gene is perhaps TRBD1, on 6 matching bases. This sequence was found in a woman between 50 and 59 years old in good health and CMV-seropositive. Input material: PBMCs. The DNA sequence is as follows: TGCGCCAGCAGCTTGACGGACAGACCGTATGGCTACACCTTC. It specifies CASSLTDRPYGYTF. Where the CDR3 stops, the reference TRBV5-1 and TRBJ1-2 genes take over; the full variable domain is KAGVTQTPRYLIKTRGQQVTLSCSPISGHRSVSWYQQTPGQGLQFLFEYFSETQRNKGNFPGRFSGRQFSNSRSEMNVSTLELGDSALYLCASSLTDRPYGYTFGSGTRLTVV.